This T cell receptor (beta chain) was recovered during a study of blood T cells in healthy people across ages (dated by TCRdb to between 2014 and 2016). A note on the overall study: In model experiments, template switching captured about one uniquely barcoded TCR beta cDNA molecule for every two T cells. The study measured age-related changes in TCR beta repertoire diversity using deep sequencing normalized with unique cDNA molecular identifiers. The donors were divided into four age groups: young (average approximately 15 years), middle-aged (roughly 42), aged (approximately 59) and long-lived (roughly 82). To avoid experimental bias, donors of different ages were randomly spread across the sequencing lanes. For two donors (one aged 18 to 30 and one aged 80 or older), the study analyzed two additional independent replicas of 1 million unique cDNA reads from the same blood draw.

General findings and caveats noted by the study authors: Because the CMV infection status of the donors was unknown, age-related changes in expanded clonotypes may potentially have been confounded. Estimates of total diversity from one million sequenced T cells were regarded as lower bounds and underestimates. As age increased, observed TCR beta diversity per million T cells dropped in a roughly linear way, and a significant reduction was already evident by age 40. Conclusive comparison of naive and antigen-experienced compartments was prevented by the profiling of bulk unsorted PBMCs. Compared with the aged group, the long-lived group had more naive CD4+ T cells, fewer expanded clones and increased TCR diversity, suggesting age selection. There was a strong correlation between observed TCR beta diversity and the percentage of naive T cells measured by flow cytometry.

Systemically healthy Caucasian individuals from Russia, about 38 in total and aged roughly 6 to 100 years, were included as donors. Each donor gave approximately 9.3 milliliters of peripheral blood, collected into EDTA-treated Vacutainer tubes. PBMCs were isolated by Ficoll-Paque density-gradient centrifugation, with at least 6 million obtained per sample. Total RNA, at least 5.5 micrograms per sample, was extracted from PBMCs with Trizol reagent. The percentages of naive CD45RAhigh/CD27high T cells were determined by flow cytometry on a PBMC aliquot from every donor. Library generation was performed with 5' RACE. These reads were obtained on an Illumina HiSeq 2500. A second about 7 to 12 cycle PCR used a sample-barcoded 5' primer and a J-beta primer mix. Each TCR beta cDNA molecule received a unique molecular identifier from a template-switch 5' adaptor carrying 12 random nucleotides. At least 2.5 million CDR3-containing paired-end reads were obtained from each sample. All of the RNA was converted into first-strand cDNA using the Mint cDNA synthesis kit, with a TRBC-specific oligonucleotide serving as the primer. After uracil-DNA glycosylase treatment, a first 18-cycle PCR used universal primers M1SS and BC2_uni_R on all cDNA. The authors processed their data as follows. Each sample was normalized by randomly selecting 1 million high-quality reads, each carrying a distinct molecular identifier. Reads with shared molecular identifiers were discarded instead of being binned into consensus sequences. CDR3 identification, clonotype clustering and error correction used MiTCR with a Q25 quality threshold and the strictest error-elimination algorithm. Lower-bound total TCR beta diversity was estimated with a nonparametric unseen species model using Euler transformation. The raw public data were reprocessed by TCRdb itself: fastp quality trimming at Q25, MiXCR clonotype calling, in-frame beta chains only. Here each entry gathers all rows of one CDR3 protein and keeps the most common genes and DNA. TCRdb, not the original authors, processed these V and J calls. Present in this sample are 850,000 to 1,000,000 distinct CDR3 sequences, around 49% of which were seen just once. Together, the top ten hold around an eighth of the sample.

In regard to this clonotype: Which antigen it targets is not known. Base qualities are not at hand, and no much larger clone is one base apart.

Reading the germline V gene gives CDR1 SGHRS and CDR2 YFSETQ. The V end gives up 0 bases and the J end 9 bases, leaving 9 bases in the junction not matched to a gene. Measured from the cysteine to the phenylalanine, the CDR3 is 15 residues long. Just the 45-base CDR3 DNA is kept, in frame starting at base 1. This sequence uses TRBV5-1 and TRBJ2-1, and 7 junction bases match TRBD2. Material for sequencing was blood. This TCR came from a man aged 25 to 45 in good health. The CDR3 corresponds to CASSLASGVSGEQFF. The sequenced DNA is TGCGCCAGCAGCTTGGCCAGCGGGGTATCAGGTGAGCAGTTCTTC.